The 20 T cell receptor beta chains in this list originate from one sample, sequenced in a study of blood T cell repertoires in COVID-19. The protocol was immunoSEQ multiplex PCR, while the TCRdb copy is restricted to in-frame clones and leaves out a portion. The repertoire holds some 100,000 clones, around 85% seen once, with 20% to 30% in the top ten. The sample comprised peripheral blood. The receptors originated from a man aged 80 or over with active or convalescent COVID-19.

This chain joins TRBV14 and TRBJ1-1; TRBD1 is a possible D gene (5 bases). V was cut by 2 bases and J by 5 bases, with 12 bases left in between. Germline CDR1 is SGHDN and CDR2 is FVKESK. The CDR3 is 14 residues long. CDR3 loop: CASSQWGGGTEAFF. Here the CDR3 DNA reads TGTGCCAGCAGCCAATGGGGGGGAGGGACTGAAGCTTTCTTT.

The gene calls are TRBV27 and TRBJ2-2; 14 positions match TRBD2. Germline values: CDR1 MNHEY, CDR2 SMNVEV (reference sequence). V lost 6 bases, J lost 5 bases, and 5 bases stayed unmatched. The CDR3 sequence is 16 residues long. The chain's CDR3 is CASRTSGGAGTGELFF. The CDR3 region has the DNA TGTGCCAGCAGGACTAGCGGGGGGGCGGGAACCGGGGAGCTGTTTTTT.

This sequence joins TRBV7-8 and TRBJ2-7; perhaps TRBD2 as D (5 bases). The ends were cut back, 1 base at V and 5 bases at J, with 15 bases in the middle. CDR1 SGHVS and CDR2 FQNEAQ come from the germline V gene. The CDR3 has 15 amino acids. The CDR3 nucleotides read TGTGCCAGCAGCTTAGGGAGGTGGCCGTCGGACGAGCAGTACTTC. It is translated as CASSLGRWPSDEQYF.

V is TRBV5-8 and J is TRBJ2-1, with D possibly TRBD2 on 6 matching bases. V dropped 2 bases and J dropped 5 bases, with 14 bases sitting between them. Germline V CDR1 and CDR2: SGHTS, YDEGEE. This CDR3 is 15 amino acids long. In DNA, the CDR3 is TGTGCCAGCAGCTTACGCGGGGAGGCCAACAATGAGCAGTTCTTC. Amino acid sequence: CASSLRGEANNEQFF.

The chain carries TRBV18 and TRBJ1-5; D possibly corresponds to TRBD1 (5 bases). Germline V lookup: CDR1 KGHSH, CDR2 LQKENI. The CDR3 has 14 amino acids. Trimming took off 3 bases at V and 7 bases at J, with 13 bases between the two ends. CDR3 loop: CASSPRASGQPQHF. The CDR3 DNA reads as TGTGCCAGCTCACCCAGGGCATCTGGCCAGCCCCAGCATTTT.

The rearrangement joins TRBV7-2 to TRBJ1-2; D is perhaps TRBD1 (5 bases). The CDR3 loop spans 14 amino acids. Trimming removed 6 bases from V and 2 bases from J, with 13 bases in between. Germline CDR1 is SGHTA and CDR2 is FQGNSA. In DNA, the CDR3 is TGTGCCAGCAGGTTCGGCGACAGAAACTATGGCTACACCTTC. Its protein is CASRFGDRNYGYTF. Combining the CDR3 with reference TRBV7-2 and TRBJ1-2 gives the whole variable domain GAGVSQSPSNKVTEKGKDVELRCDPISGHTALYWYRQSLGQGLEFLIYFQGNSAPDKSGLPSDRFSAERTGGSVSTLTIQRTQQEDSAVYLCASRFGDRNYGYTFGSGTRLTVV.

The chain combines TRBV6-2 or TRBV6-3 with TRBJ1-1, with TRBD1 matching 9 bases. CDR3 length equals 17 residues. Germline lookup yields CDR1 MNHEY and CDR2 SVGEGT. Trimming at V came to 2 bases and at J to 0 bases, leaving 7 bases not matched to a gene. DNA of the CDR3: TGTGCCAGCAGTTACCGTACTGGACAGGGGATGAACACTGAAGCTTTCTTT. It translates to CASSYRTGQGMNTEAFF.

The chain carries TRBV19 and TRBJ1-5, with D maybe TRBD1 (5 bases). The ends were cut back, 4 bases at V and 2 bases at J, with 12 bases in the middle. The CDR3 extends over 15 amino acids. Germline V CDR1 and CDR2: LNHDA, SQIVND (reference sequence). CDR3 amino acids: CASSSGRDGNQPQHF. The CDR3 bases are TGTGCCAGTAGTAGTGGCAGGGATGGCAATCAGCCCCAGCATTTT. The whole variable domain, remainder taken from reference TRBV19 and TRBJ1-5, is DGGITQSPKYLFRKEGQNVTLSCEQNLNHDAMYWYRQDPGQGLRLIYYSQIVNDFQKGDIAEGYSVSREKKESFPLTVTSAQKNPTAFYLCASSSGRDGNQPQHFGDGTRLSIL.

This clone has only a few counts. The chain links TRBV19 to TRBJ1-2; 10 positions agree with TRBD1. Germline CDR1 and CDR2: LNHDA and SQIVND (reference sequence). This CDR3 region has 15 residues. With 6 bases clipped from V and 8 bases from J, the junction kept 12 bases outside the gene matches. CDR3 in DNA: TGTGCCAGTAGGCGGGCGACCGGGACAGGGGACGGCTACACCTTC. Residues: CASRRATGTGDGYTF.

This chain connects TRBV5-1 to TRBJ1-2; D call uncertain. This CDR3 comprises 14 residues. With 2 bases removed from V and 2 bases from J, the gap between germline ends came to 10 bases. Germline V gene lookup returns CDR1 SGHRS and CDR2 YFSETQ. The CDR3, as DNA: TGCGCCAGCAGCTTCGACGGAGGGAACTATGGCTACACCTTC. It is translated as CASSFDGGNYGYTF.

This sequence joins TRBV18 and TRBJ1-1; tentatively, D is TRBD1 (6 bases). This CDR3 has 16 residues. Germline lookup yields CDR1 KGHSH and CDR2 LQKENI. V shed 2 bases and J shed 0 bases, with 13 bases lying between them. CDR3 protein: CASSPSQGPLNTEAFF. In DNA, the CDR3 is TGTGCCAGCTCACCATCTCAGGGGCCCCTGAACACTGAAGCTTTCTTT.

J is TRBJ2-7 and V is TRBV4-3; D unclear. V was pared by 0 bases and J by 3 bases, with 12 bases between. CDR3 size: 15 residues. From germline, CDR1 is LGHNA and CDR2 YSLEER. CDR3 in DNA: TGCGCCAGCAGCCAAGATCTACAGAGAGTCTACGAGCAGTACTTC. Encoded protein: CASSQDLQRVYEQYF.

The rearrangement links TRBV30 to TRBJ2-7; 8 bases map to TRBD2. V lost 1 base and J lost 4; bases outside the gene matches: 12. Per germline, CDR1 GTSNPN and CDR2 SVGIG (reference sequence). This CDR3 contains 16 residues. CDR3 protein: CAWSAKRGTSRYEQYF. The CDR3 nucleotides are TGTGCCTGGAGTGCCAAACGGGGGACTAGTCGGTACGAGCAGTACTTC.

This clone was counted only a few times. V gene TRBV5-1 combines with J gene TRBJ2-2, with 9 bases identical to TRBD2. With 5 bases clipped from V and 5 bases from J, the junction kept 10 bases outside the gene matches. Looked up from germline, CDR1 is SGHRS and CDR2 is YFSETQ. The CDR3 length is 16 residues. CDR3 in amino acids: CASRPIGSGGTGELFF. The CDR3 region has the DNA TGCGCCAGCAGGCCCATCGGGAGCGGGGGGACCGGGGAGCTGTTTTTT.

The rearrangement joins TRBV5-1 to TRBJ2-1; 9 nucleotides match TRBD2. There are 15 residues in the CDR3. Germline V CDR1 and CDR2: SGHRS, YFSETQ. The V and J ends lost 7 bases and 2 bases, in that order; junction bases with no gene match: 7. The CDR3 sequence is CASQRAGGPYNEQFF. As DNA, the CDR3 is TGCGCCAGCCAAAGGGCGGGGGGGCCCTACAATGAGCAGTTCTTC.

V is TRBV6-5 and J is TRBJ2-6; 8 positions agree with TRBD1. The CDR3 is 15 amino acids. V shed 6 bases, J shed 2 bases, and the junction held 3 bases outside the gene matches. Germline lookup yields CDR1 MNHEY and CDR2 SVGAGI. The CDR3, as DNA: TGTGCCAGCAGGACGACAGGGGCTGGGGCCAACGTCCTGACTTTC. Its translation is CASRTTGAGANVLTF.

The V and J genes are TRBV4-3 and TRBJ2-7, with D maybe TRBD2 (6 bases). In germline, CDR1 is LGHNA, CDR2 YSLEER. V was trimmed by 1 base and J by 1 base, leaving 11 bases between them. The CDR3 has 15 residues. The CDR3: CASSQGRGGSYEQYF. CDR3 nucleotide sequence: TGCGCCAGCAGCCAAGGGAGGGGCGGTTCCTACGAGCAGTACTTC.

V is TRBV7-2 and J is TRBJ2-5; TRBD1 matches 8 bases. The CDR3 consists of 14 residues. Germline CDR1 reads SGHTA; CDR2 reads FQGNSA. V was pared by 3 bases and J by 5 bases, with 5 bases of the junction left unmatched. This chain's CDR3 is CASSFRGQLETQYF. CDR3 sequence (DNA): TGTGCCAGCAGCTTCAGGGGGCAGTTGGAGACCCAGTACTTC.

This chain links TRBV11-3 with TRBJ1-1; TRBD1 is a possible D gene (5 bases). This CDR3 is built from 12 residues. V gave up 5 bases and J gave up 11 bases, with 15 bases separating them. Per germline, CDR1 SGHNT and CDR2 YENEEA. CDR3 in DNA: TGTGCCAGCAGCGGCGCGGGGGGGTTGGCTTTCTTT. Translation: CASSGAGGLAFF. Full variable domain (rest looked up from reference TRBV11-3 and TRBJ1-1): EAGVVQSPRYKIIEKKQPVAFWCNPISGHNTLYWYLQNLGQGPELLIRYENEEAVDDSQLPKDRFSAERLKGVDSTLKIQPAELGDSAVYLCASSGAGGLAFFGQGTRLTVV.

The genes are TRBV7-9 and TRBJ2-2, with a tentative D call TRBD2 (5 bases). CDR1 is SEHNR, CDR2 FQNEAQ, per germline (reference sequence). This CDR3 is built from 12 residues. V gave up 7 bases and J gave up 3 bases, with 6 bases separating them. The CDR3 spells CASKGDTGELFF. The CDR3 DNA follows: TGTGCCAGCAAGGGAGACACCGGGGAGCTGTTTTTT. The full variable domain, its missing parts supplied by reference TRBV7-9 and TRBJ2-2, is DTGVSQNPRHKITKRGQNVTFRCDPISEHNRLYWYRQTLGQGPEFLTYFQNEAQLEKSRLLSDRFSAERPKGSFSTLEIQRTEQGDSAMYLCASKGDTGELFFGEGSRLTVL.